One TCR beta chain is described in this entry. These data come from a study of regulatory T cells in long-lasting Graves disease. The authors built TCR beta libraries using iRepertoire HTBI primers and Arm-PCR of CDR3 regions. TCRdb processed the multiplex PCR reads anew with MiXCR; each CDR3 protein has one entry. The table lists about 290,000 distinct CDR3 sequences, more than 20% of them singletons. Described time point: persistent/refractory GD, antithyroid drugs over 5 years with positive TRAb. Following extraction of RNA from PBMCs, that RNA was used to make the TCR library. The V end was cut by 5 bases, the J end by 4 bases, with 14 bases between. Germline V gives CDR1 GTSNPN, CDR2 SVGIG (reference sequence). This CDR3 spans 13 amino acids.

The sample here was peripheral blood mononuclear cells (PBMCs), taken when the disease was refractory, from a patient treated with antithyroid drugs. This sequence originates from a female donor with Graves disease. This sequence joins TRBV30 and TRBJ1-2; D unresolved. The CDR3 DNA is TGTGCCTGGGACTCCGTAGGGATCTATGGCTACACCTTC. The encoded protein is CAWDSVGIYGYTF.